The rows below give T cell receptor beta chains drawn from one sample of a study of blood T cell repertoires in COVID-19. Some clones are missing from TCRdb's copy, which holds only in-frame ones; the method was immunoSEQ multiplex PCR. The table lists roughly 74,000 clones, about 88% of them singletons, with 2.5% to 3.5% in the top ten. The sample taken for sequencing was peripheral blood. These receptors were collected from a man in his 70s with active or convalescent COVID-19. Both conserved end residues are part of each CDR3. A D gene is named only where the DNA matches it firmly. Where a row states a size, it is once, few, many or the class of an expanded clone; other rows omit it.

. | TRBJ1-1 | . | TRBV10-3 | TGTGCCATCAGGGATACAGGGACCACTGAAGCTTTCTTT | CAIRDTGTTEAFF
TRBD1 | TRBJ1-5 | . | TRBV5-5 | TGTGCCAGCAGCTTAAGGGACAGACCTTATAGCAATCAGCCCCAGCATTTT | CASSLRDRPYSNQPQHF
TRBD2 | TRBJ2-3 | few | TRBV9 | TGTGCCAGCAGCGTAGGAACGGGGGGGCCTGGAGATACGCAGTATTTT | CASSVGTGGPGDTQYF
TRBD2 | TRBJ2-1 | . | TRBV18 | TGTGCCAGCTCACCAAGTACTAGCGGGAGTTACAATGAGCAGTTCTTC | CASSPSTSGSYNEQFF
. | TRBJ2-7 | . | TRBV27 | TGTGCCAGCAGGAACAACTACGAGCAGTACTTC | CASRNNYEQYF
. | TRBJ2-3 | . | TRBV20-1 | TGCAGTGCTGCCTATGATCATACGCAGTATTTT | CSAAYDHTQYF
. | TRBJ1-4 | . | TRBV19 | TGTGCCAGTAGTATAGATTACGGGGAAGGGGAAAAACTGTTTTTT | CASSIDYGEGEKLFF
TRBD1 | TRBJ2-3 | . | TRBV5-8 | TGTGCCAGCAGCCTCGGGACAGGGGGATATACAGATACGCAGTATTTT | CASSLGTGGYTDTQYF
TRBD1 | TRBJ1-4 | . | TRBV5-1 | TGCGCCAGCAGCCCGACGCCGGGACAGGGGGGGATTTTT | CASSPTPGQGGIF
. | TRBJ1-2 | . | TRBV19 | TGTGCCAGTAGTCCCCAGGTCGCCTATGGCTACACCTTC | CASSPQVAYGYTF
. | TRBJ1-3 | . | TRBV9 | TGTGCCAGCAGCGTAGAATCGGGGGGATGGTGGGGAAACACCATATATTTT | CASSVESGGWWGNTIYF
. | TRBJ1-1 | . | TRBV6-1 | TGTGCCAGCAGTGAAGCATGGAGGAACACTGAAGCTTTCTTT | CASSEAWRNTEAFF
. | TRBJ1-5 | . | TRBV21-1 | TGTGCCAGCAGCGCCCGGGACAGGAGCAACAATCAGCCCCAGCATTTT | CASSARDRSNNQPQHF
TRBD2 | TRBJ2-7 | . | TRBV5-1 | TGCGCCAGCAGCTTGACCGGGACTAGCGGGAGTGGTATCTACGAGCAGTACTTC | CASSLTGTSGSGIYEQYF
TRBD1 | TRBJ2-5 | . | TRBV9 | TGTGCCAGCAGCGGCCAGGGGGTCGGGAAAGAGACCCAGTACTTC | CASSGQGVGKETQYF
. | TRBJ2-1 | . | TRBV27 | TGTGCCAGCAGTTTATCCCGACTCCGAAGCTCCTACAATGAGCAGTTCTTC | CASSLSRLRSSYNEQFF
TRBD1 | TRBJ1-5 | . | TRBV18 | TGTGCCAGCTCCCCTGTCGGGCAGGGGGGTTATAGCAATCAGCCCCAGCATTTT | CASSPVGQGGYSNQPQHF
. | TRBJ2-3 | few | TRBV29-1 | TGCAGCGCGGGACTCTACACAGATACGCAGTATTTT | CSAGLYTDTQYF
. | TRBJ2-5 | . | TRBV4-1 | TGCGCCAGCAGCCAGGTAAGACAGACACAAGAGACCCAGTACTTC | CASSQVRQTQETQYF
. | TRBJ2-1 | . | TRBV19 | TGTGCCAGTAGTACCACGACTGGAGAGCAGTTCTTC | CASSTTTGEQFF
. | TRBJ1-5 | . | TRBV6-2/TRBV6-3 | TGTGCCAGCAGTTACGGGGGCGGAGGGCCCCAGCATTTT | CASSYGGGGPQHF
TRBD1 | TRBJ1-5 | . | TRBV19 | TGTGCCAGTAGTATCATTGACAGGGAGGATCAGCCCCAGCATTTT | CASSIIDREDQPQHF
. | TRBJ2-3 | . | TRBV5-1 | TGCGCCAGCAGCTTCACAGCAAGCACAGATACGCAGTATTTT | CASSFTASTDTQYF
. | TRBJ2-7 | . | TRBV5-6 | TGTGCCAGCAGCCCCGGACTCAGTAACATCGTTAAAGAGCAGTACTTC | CASSPGLSNIVKEQYF
TRBD2 | TRBJ2-3 | . | TRBV18 | TGTGCCAGCTCACCCCTAGCGGGGGGGCGCACAGATACGCAGTATTTT | CASSPLAGGRTDTQYF
. | TRBJ2-1 | . | TRBV5-4 | TGTGCCACCTCGGGACTCCCCGATTATGAGCAGTTCTTC | CATSGLPDYEQFF
TRBD1 | TRBJ2-6 | . | TRBV18 | TGTGCCAGCTCACCTCAGGGGGTACCTGGGGCCAACGTCCTGACTTTC | CASSPQGVPGANVLTF
TRBD2 | TRBJ2-1 | once | TRBV5-6 | TGTGCCAGCAGCGGACCGGGACTAGCGGGAGGCGCTACCGACTATGAGCAGTTCTTC | CASSGPGLAGGATDYEQFF
. | TRBJ1-1 | . | TRBV18 | TGTGCCAGCTCACCACGTGCGGAGAACACTGAAGCTTTCTTT | CASSPRAENTEAFF
. | TRBJ1-5 | . | TRBV19 | TGTGCCAGTAGTATTCTCAGGGGCAATCAGCCCCAGCATTTT | CASSILRGNQPQHF
TRBD2 | TRBJ2-1 | . | TRBV5-8 | TGTGCCAGCAGCTTGGTGCGGGGGGCTTGGAATGAGCAGTTCTTC | CASSLVRGAWNEQFF
. | TRBJ2-4 | . | TRBV13 | TGTGCCAGCAGCCGAAGAGGGTCTAGCCATGAAAACATTCAGTACTTC | CASSRRGSSHENIQYF
TRBD2 | TRBJ2-1 | . | TRBV5-4 | TGTGCCAGCAGCTCTCAGGGGACTAGCTCCTACAATGAGCAGTTCTTC | CASSSQGTSSYNEQFF